A single TCR beta chain is shown here with its context. This sample was included in a study of blood T cell repertoires in COVID-19. Overall study context: The United States, Italy and Spain were the sources of the acute and convalescent COVID-19 samples. T cells, B-cell-depleted T cells, or PBMCs supplied cDNA or gDNA.

With V trimmed by 6 bases and J by 6 bases, 7 bases remained unmatched. The V gene's germline CDR1 is SNHLY and CDR2 FYNNEI. The CDR3 loop spans 15 amino acids. Measured with immunoSEQ multiplex PCR; TCRdb has only the in-frame clones, and not every one. The repertoire holds roughly 63,000 clones, with 89% as singletons. The sequence came from a man aged 45 to 65 with active COVID-19. Material: peripheral blood. This sequence joins TRBV2 and TRBJ2-1, with 11 bases fitting TRBD1. CDR3 in amino acids: CASSPGQGVRNEQFF. The CDR3 DNA follows: TGTGCCAGCAGCCCGGGACAGGGGGTGCGCAATGAGCAGTTCTTC.